This TCR beta chain was obtained from a study of radiotherapy plus CTLA-4 blockade in lung cancer (dated by TCRdb to the late 2010s). About the study as a whole: Objective responses occurred in 15% to 20% of enrolled patients, and over 30% achieved disease control.

This clone was observed a single time. Its antigen specificity is not known. Per-base quality was not reported, and no clone a single base away is much larger than it. Counted from cysteine to phenylalanine, this CDR3 has 15 amino acids. Only the CDR3 portion is preserved as DNA: 45 bases, with reading frame beginning at the first base. From a lookup of the germline V gene, CDR1 and CDR2 are KGHSH and LQKENI. Between the V and J ends, shortened by 5 bases and 2 bases respectively, the junction contains 14 bases. The study evaluated CTLA-4 blockade (ipilimumab) given together with focal radiation therapy in patients who had chemo-refractory metastatic non-small-cell lung cancer. Libraries were built with the immunoSEQ multiplex PCR assay. The source is immuneACCESS, and TCRdb retained only in-frame sequences with V and J called. Part of the clones is not carried over; for the studies checked, unresolved V genes explain less than half of this, and the remainder is unexplained. Recorded for this sample are about 87,000 clones; around 90% of them occurred a single time. Approximately 16% of the sample is in the top ten clones.

What the research found in general, with its limitations: After treatment with radiotherapy and ipilimumab, TCR clones that originated in tumors expanded in peripheral blood. Increased serum interferon-beta after radiation, together with early dynamic changes in blood T cell clones, were reported to be the strongest predictors of response.

The V and J genes are TRBV18 and TRBJ2-3; the D gene cannot be resolved reliably. The input for sequencing was peripheral blood, taken from a patient treated with radiotherapy plus ipilimumab. The sequence was collected from a human donor with non-small cell lung cancer that progressed on radiotherapy plus ipilimumab. The CDR3: CASSTEITSTDTQYF. The DNA sequence is given as TGTGCCAGCTCAACCGAAATAACCTCCACAGATACGCAGTATTTT.